This T cell receptor beta chain came from a study of blood T cell repertoires in COVID-19. Turning to the study itself: From the United States, Italy and Spain came samples of acute and convalescent COVID-19. The analysed material was cDNA or gDNA that came from T cells, B-cell-depleted T cells, or PBMCs.

In the original analysis: Amplification of reference gene primers provided the estimated nucleated cell counts. Some clones are missing from TCRdb's copy, which holds only in-frame ones; the method was immunoSEQ multiplex PCR. From that table come the V and J calls and clone size; the DNA was used to work out D and trimming. The profile shows approximately 60,000 clones, 70% to 90% of them singletons. CDR3 length: 13 amino acids. CDR1 MRHNA and CDR2 SNTAGT come from the germline V gene. The germline V and J ends were trimmed by 9 bases and 4 bases, with 15 bases remaining between them. The chain has TRBV6-4 and TRBJ1-1, with D maybe TRBD1 (5 bases). The TCR sequence derives from a human donor in a cohort sampled during active COVID-19. Sequencing input: peripheral blood. CDR3 nucleotide sequence: TGTGCCAGGGTCCTGGGGGAGGGCACTGAAGCTTTCTTT. Encoded protein: CARVLGEGTEAFF.